The clone carrying this T cell receptor (beta chain) was detected a few times. Its antigen is unknown. MiXCR, applied by TCRdb to the 5' RACE reads, yields one record per CDR3 protein. The table has roughly 39,000 distinct CDR3 sequences, around 18% seen once; the top ten hold about 3%. General study findings and limits: Tumor memory CD4+ T cell TCR gene usage was found to cluster with blood and lymph node memory CD4+ cells and with lymph node naive CD4+ cells.

Trimming pared 5 bases from V and 4 bases from J, leaving 12 bases between. The V gene's germline CDR1 is LGHDT and CDR2 YNNKEL (reference sequence). This CDR3 spans 14 amino acids. This TCR was recovered from a female donor with breast cancer. The sequenced sample consisted of naive CD4+ T cells sorted from a lymph node. Subset here: naive CD4+ T cells, CD4+CD45RA+CD25-. J is TRBJ1-5 and V is TRBV3-1; D not certain. The CDR3 DNA follows: TGTGCCAGCAGCGAGGACGGGTGGAATCAGCCCCAGCATTTT. This codes for CASSEDGWNQPQHF.